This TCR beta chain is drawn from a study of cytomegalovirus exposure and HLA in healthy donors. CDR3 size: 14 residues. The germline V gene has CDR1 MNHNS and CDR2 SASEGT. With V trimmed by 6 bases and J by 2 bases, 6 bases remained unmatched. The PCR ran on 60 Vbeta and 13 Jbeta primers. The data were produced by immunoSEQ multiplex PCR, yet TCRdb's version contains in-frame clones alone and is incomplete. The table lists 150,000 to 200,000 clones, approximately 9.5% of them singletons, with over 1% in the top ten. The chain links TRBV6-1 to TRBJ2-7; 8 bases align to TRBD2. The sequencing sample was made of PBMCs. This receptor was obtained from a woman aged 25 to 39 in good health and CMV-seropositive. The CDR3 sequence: CASREAGGPYEQYF. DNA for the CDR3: TGTGCCAGCAGGGAGGCGGGGGGCCCCTACGAGCAGTACTTC.